A single TCR beta chain is shown here with its context. These data come from a study of T cell changes during pregnancy in multiple sclerosis. Profiling relied on immunoSEQ multiplex PCR, and the TCRdb table lists in-frame clones only, not all of them. This table holds roughly 40,000 clones, 70% to 90% found once. Trimming pared 3 bases from V and 5 bases from J, leaving 16 bases between. This CDR3 region has 15 residues. Germline-derived CDR1 and CDR2 are SGHVS and FQNEAQ. The TCR was taken from a female donor with multiple sclerosis, enrolled in a pregnancy study. The sample here was CD4+ T cells from peripheral blood mononuclear cells, taken in the first trimester of pregnancy. V is TRBV7-8 and J is TRBJ1-2; perhaps TRBD1 as D (5 bases). As DNA, the CDR3 is TGTGCCAGCAGCTTTCGGGGGTCGGTAGCATATGGCTACACCTTC. Amino acid sequence: CASSFRGSVAYGYTF.